This T cell receptor (beta chain) was recorded in a study of OX40 agonist ivuxolimab in advanced cancers. This table comes from immunoSEQ multiplex PCR, and its TCRdb copy is limited to in-frame clones, with some not included. The sample records more than 80,000 clones, more than 80% being singletons. Samples of blood were obtained at baseline, on cycle 4 day 1, and on cycle 7 day 1. Germline V gives CDR1 KGHSH, CDR2 LQKENI. After removal of 4 bases from V and 1 base from J, the junction contained 3 bases not matched to a gene. This CDR3 is 15 amino acids long. The sample consisted of CD4+ or CD8+ T cells sorted from blood, taken in a trial of the OX40 agonist ivuxolimab. This TCR was recovered from an adult with an advanced solid tumor such as melanoma, head and neck, liver or kidney cancer. V usage is TRBV18 and J usage is TRBJ1-5; 8 bases align to TRBD1. For the CDR3, the DNA is TGTGCCAGCTCACTTGGGACAGGCAGCAATCAGCCCCAGCATTTT. This translates into CASSLGTGSNQPQHF.